This paragraph reports one T cell receptor beta chain. It has no known antigen specificity. The sample holds no much larger clone one base away, and base qualities are not on file. The time point label, as the study defines it: about 4 weeks on oral tofacitinib. The treatment or condition label here, explained by the study, means: oral pan-JAK inhibitor, 5-10 mg twice daily. From alopecia areata patients, peripheral blood was collected along with lesional scalp punch biopsies. After PBMCs were isolated by density centrifugation and stained for CD3, CD4 and CD8, a FACSAria was used to sort CD4+ and CD8+ T cells. The data were obtained in a study of CD8+ T cells in alopecia areata (dated by TCRdb to the late 2010s). About the investigation overall: The treated patients took part in an open-label pilot trial in which moderate-to-severe alopecia areata was treated with oral tofacitinib at 5 to 10 mg twice daily. Patients received tofacitinib for 6 to 18 months and were then followed off drug for 6 months to check for delayed response and recurrence. For the treated patients, the SALT score, which quantifies what percentage of scalp surface area is affected, served as the measure of disease severity. In both human patients and the C3H/HeJ mouse model, the study applied high-throughput TCRbeta sequencing to look at T cell clonal expansion in alopecia areata. Human TCRbeta sequencing covered scalp tissue and sorted CD4+ and CD8+ peripheral blood T cells from patchy and totalis/universalis alopecia areata patients and healthy controls. Biopsies were taken from tofacitinib-treated patients at baseline and at 4 and 24 weeks of treatment, and a later scalp biopsy was taken in several of the tofacitinib-treated patients. Clonality in the scalp was compared among normal scalp (n=4), patchy alopecia areata scalp (n=8), and alopecia totalis/universalis scalp (n=8). The RNA source kit depended on sample type: the PAXgene miRNA kit for fixed scalp, the miRNeasy kit for PBMCs, and the RNeasy kit for mouse skin. TCRbeta CDR3 regions were amplified by immunoSEQ multiplex PCR using 35 Vbeta forward and 13 Jbeta reverse primers. The study at large found these results: The treated cohort was small, with a single nonresponder, so links between baseline CD8+ expansion and response need larger studies. Compared with normal scalp, lesional scalp, particularly in alopecia totalis/universalis, had higher clonality and more expanded CD8+ clones, which suggests antigenic drive. Shared TCR sequences between patients were less evident than in mice, which may be partly attributable to HLA diversity in the patient population. During tofacitinib treatment, many expanded lesional clones stuck around in both scalp and blood, and this persistence may partly explain why relapse happens after treatment is stopped. Scalp TCR repertoire analysis is complicated because resident alphabeta T cells in normal human skin are also sequenced, whereas mouse skin is dominated by gammadelta T cells. Scalp clonality and the number of expanded CD8+ clones among the top 100 scalp clones were significantly decreased by tofacitinib.

The CDR3 covers 13 residues, taking in both the cysteine and the phenylalanine. The CDR3 DNA has 39 bases and is translated from base 1. Here V drops 11 bases and J drops 2 bases, and the junction holds 6 bases not matched to any gene. The germline V gene supplies CDR1 SNHLY and CDR2 FYNNEI. Receptor libraries were prepared by the immunoSEQ multiplex PCR assay. RNA was extracted from all samples and reverse transcribed into cDNA as template for TCR sequencing. SuperScript III was used to make first-strand cDNA, primed with a 2:1 mix of oligo-dT and random hexamers. A synthetic immune receptor repertoire was used to measure amplification bias, and any remaining bias was corrected computationally. Concerning the study's data processing: Raw reads were preprocessed to remove errors, and CDR3 was defined according to IMGT conventions as the region from the conserved cysteine to phenylalanine. Clonality was calculated as 1 minus Shannon entropy normalized by log2 of the number of productive unique TCRs. CD4 or CD8 identity of scalp clones was inferred by cross-referencing scalp TCRbeta sequences with sorted blood CD4 and CD8 repertoires. Sourced from immuneACCESS, this table was stored by TCRdb with only in-frame sequences that have V and J called. A share of the clones is absent; for the studies checked, an unresolved V gene accounts for under half, and the remainder has no known explanation. The V and J calls and clone size come from that table; D and trimming were worked out from the DNA. The sample table lists 150,000 to 200,000 clones, under 70% of them with a count of one. The top ten hold roughly 0.99% of the sample.

This TCR came from a human donor with alopecia areata. Rearrangement joined TRBV2 to TRBJ1-5; TRBD1 agrees with 7 junctional bases. Specimen: CD4+ T cells sorted from blood, collected at week 4, from a patient treated with tofacitinib. The nucleotides are TGTGCCGGACGACAGGGAGGCAATCAGCCCCAGCATTTT. This encodes CAGRQGGNQPQHF.